The rows below give T cell receptor beta chains drawn from one sample of a study of Graves' ophthalmopathy and Graves' hyperthyroidism. MiXCR, applied by TCRdb to the multiplex PCR reads, yields one record per CDR3 protein. Of around 520,000 distinct CDR3 sequences in the sample, 35% to 40% were seen once. The sample comprised peripheral blood or thyroid tissue (not recorded which). These receptors came from an adult man with Graves' hyperthyroidism. The CDR3 runs from the conserved cysteine through the conserved F or W. The D gene is left open where the match is weak. Clone size appears in some rows only: once, few, many, or a class for an expanded clone.

d_call | clone_size | j_call | v_call | cdr3_nt | cdr3_aa
TRBD1 | many | TRBJ1-1 | TRBV7-2 | TGTGCCAGCAGCTTGGCAGGGGGAGGAGACACTGAAGCTTTCTTT | CASSLAGGGDTEAFF
- | - | TRBJ1-1 | TRBV7-2 | TGTGCCAGCAGCTTTCAGCGGGGTGAGCGGCTTGAAGCTTTCTTT | CASSFQRGERLEAFF
- | many | TRBJ1-1 | TRBV7-7 | TGTGCTAGCAGCTTATTCTCAGGGGAGGTGAGCACTGAAGCTTTCTTT | CASSLFSGEVSTEAFF
- | - | TRBJ2-1 | TRBV20-1 | TGCAGTGCACGGGGGCCGGGACAGATCATCAATGAGCAGTTCTTC | CSARGPGQIINEQFF
- | - | TRBJ2-1 | TRBV7-6 | TGTGCCAGCAGCACCCGGGGGACCCTCTACAATGAGCAGTTCTTC | CASSTRGTLYNEQFF
- | - | TRBJ2-6 | TRBV5-8 | TGTGCCAGCAGCTTGGGGGCGGGGTCTGGGGCCAACGTCCTGACTTTC | CASSLGAGSGANVLTF
- | - | TRBJ2-2 | TRBV7-8 | TGTGCCAGCAGCTTGAGCGTGGGCAGGGGGAACACCGGGGAGCTGTTTTTT | CASSLSVGRGNTGELFF
TRBD1 | many | TRBJ1-2 | TRBV20-1 | TGCAGTGCTTATGGGACAGGAGAAAACTATGGCTACACCTTC | CSAYGTGENYGYTF
- | few | TRBJ1-2 | TRBV19 | TGTGCCAGTAGGGCCGGGACACCGAACTATGGCTACACCTTC | CASRAGTPNYGYTF
- | - | TRBJ1-2 | TRBV29-1 | TGCAGCGTTGAACAAGACAGCTACACCTTC | CSVEQDSYTF
- | - | TRBJ2-1 | TRBV20-1 | TGCAGTGCTAGAGTCGTCTCCTACAATGAGCAGTTCTTC | CSARVVSYNEQFF
- | - | TRBJ1-2 | TRBV15 | TGTGCCACCAGCAGCCCTTGGGGGTCGGCAGGGCCTAACTATGGCTACACCTTC | CATSSPWGSAGPNYGYTF
- | - | TRBJ2-5 | TRBV10-3 | TGTGCCATCAGTGGCGGTGGGCAGAAAGAGACCCAGTACTTC | CAISGGGQKETQYF
- | - | TRBJ1-6 | TRBV19 | TGTGCCACCAGCATAGGAGGGGGATATAATTCACCCCTCCACTTT | CATSIGGGYNSPLHF
TRBD1 | once | TRBJ1-5 | TRBV2 | TGTGCCAGCAGTGTAGCACAGGGGGCAGAGGGCACGGGGCCCCAGCATTTT | CASSVAQGAEGTGPQHF
- | few | TRBJ2-2 | TRBV25-1 | TGTGCCAGCAGTGAAACGCGGGGGAACACCGGGGAGCTGTTTTTT | CASSETRGNTGELFF
- | - | TRBJ2-7 | TRBV11-2 | TGTGCCAGCAGCTTTAGACAGCAATATTACGAGCAGTACTTC | CASSFRQQYYEQYF
- | - | TRBJ2-5 | TRBV7-9 | TGTGCCAGCCGAACCGGGGGATGGGGGCAAGAGACCCAGTACTTC | CASRTGGWGQETQYF
- | many | TRBJ2-7 | TRBV11-2 | TGTGCCAGCAGCTTAGGATCCGGCCCCTCCTACGAGCAGTACTTC | CASSLGSGPSYEQYF
TRBD1 | - | TRBJ1-2 | TRBV29-1 | TGCAGCGTTGAAGATTACTACAGGGGGCCTGTGAGCTATGGCTACACCTTC | CSVEDYYRGPVSYGYTF
TRBD1 | - | TRBJ2-7 | TRBV7-8 | TGTGCCAGCAGCTCTAGGACAGGGGACAATGAGCAGTACTTC | CASSSRTGDNEQYF
- | - | TRBJ2-7 | TRBV7-9 | TGTGCCAGCAGCCAAGATGCCGGGACCTACGAGCAGTACTTC | CASSQDAGTYEQYF
- | once | TRBJ1-1 | TRBV29-1 | TGCAGCGTTGATGCAGGGGCGACCACTGAAGCTTTCTTT | CSVDAGATTEAFF
- | many | TRBJ2-2 | TRBV7-3 | TGTGCCAGCAGCCCTTGGAGGACGAGGGGGCCTAAGATTGGGGGGACCGGGGAGCTGTTTTTT | CASSPWRTRGPKIGGTGELFF
- | many | TRBJ2-7 | TRBV7-9 | TGTGCCAGCAGCTCAGCCTCGGGGGGCAGCTCCTACGAGCAGTACTTC | CASSSASGGSSYEQYF
- | many | TRBJ2-7 | TRBV7-9 | TGTGCCAGCAGCTCGCAGTCGGACTACGAGCAGTACTTC | CASSSQSDYEQYF